Included here is one T cell receptor (beta chain) sequence, with context. Its antigen is not yet known. No per-base quality is available; no much larger clone lies one base away. The donors were included in the validation cohort of around 120 subjects, a group kept apart from the roughly 670-subject first cohort. This sample stems from a study of cytomegalovirus exposure and HLA in healthy donors (dated by TCRdb to 2016 to 2017). For the wider study: According to a later analysis, the roughly 120 validation repertoires were produced on the same platform as the 666 repertoires of the first cohort. The aim of the study was to test whether cataloging public T cell receptors could identify signatures of past pathogen exposure. Besides the first cohort of roughly 700 subjects, a separate validation cohort made up of around 120 different subjects was used. To predict cytomegalovirus infection status, the study brought together high-throughput TCR immunosequencing, statistical association of individual TCRs with disease status, and machine learning. On the study overall, not on this receptor specifically: A later analysis found that TCRs clustered in the first cohort also tended to co-occur in the 95 to 150 validation repertoires, with 94% of cluster scores above 0. Three of the identified cytomegalovirus-associated TCR beta chains were confirmed in vitro to be specific for cytomegalovirus antigens. Most TCR sequences were seen in very few donors, while some public TCRs were found in many individuals. The classifier was reported to diagnose cytomegalovirus status with high specificity and sensitivity in both the original and validation cohorts. In the study, about 150 TCR beta chains were listed as associated with cytomegalovirus. According to the authors, the approach could potentially be generalized to other disease states and immunological phenotypes. A later analysis had no HLA typing for the validation cohort, so co-occurrence there was scored across all 130 or so repertoires.

The receptor library was made with the immunoSEQ multiplex PCR assay. Concerning the study's data processing: A statistical classification framework was built to diagnose cytomegalovirus status from the catalog of TCR beta chain sequences. TCRdb retrieved this table from immuneACCESS and kept in-frame rearrangements only. Not all clones are present; in checked studies, unresolved V genes account for under half, and no reason is known for the remainder. V and J calls plus clone size are reproduced from that table; the DNA served to infer D and trimming. The sample has approximately 150,000 clones on record, roughly 84% of them singletons. The ten largest clonotypes hold roughly a tenth of the sample. Sequencing was performed on PBMCs. The receptor was derived from a man aged 25 to 45 in good health and CMV-seropositive.

For the CDR3, the sequence is CSHSGTGVETQYF. The DNA reads TGCAGTCACTCCGGGACAGGGGTGGAGACCCAGTACTTC. The V and J segments used are TRBV29-1 and TRBJ2-5, with TRBD1 identical over 10 junction bases. CDR1 is given as SQVTM and CDR2 as ANQGSEA, both from the germline V gene. The CDR3 contains 13 residues, cysteine and phenylalanine counted. Just the 39-base CDR3 DNA is kept, in frame starting at base 1.